These 8 T cell receptor beta chains were sequenced from one sample in a study of patients and donors after allogeneic stem cell transplantation. In TCRdb, the RT-PCR reads were re-called with MiXCR into one record per CDR3 protein. The repertoire holds about a million distinct CDR3 sequences, with approximately 19% as singletons. The sample consisted of blood, either unsorted or a sorted T cell fraction (not recorded which). Receptor source: a human donor who was either an allogeneic HSCT recipient or a stem cell or donor lymphocyte infusion donor (not recorded which). It is not recorded whose cells these are; they may come from a transplant donor.

This chain uses TRBV6-5 with TRBJ2-6; 7 bases match TRBD1. Germline values: CDR1 MNHEY, CDR2 SVGAGI. The trim removed 2 bases at V and 0 bases at J, leaving 10 bases unmatched. This CDR3 comprises 19 residues. CDR3 loop: CASSYLQGYSASGANVLTF. The CDR3 DNA reads as TGTGCCAGCAGTTACCTACAGGGGTATAGTGCCTCTGGGGCCAACGTCCTGACTTTC.

V usage is TRBV20-1 and J usage is TRBJ2-7; D ambiguous. Germline CDR1 reads DFQATT; CDR2 reads SNEGSKA (reference sequence). The CDR3 is made up of 12 amino acids. The ends were cut back, 7 bases at V and 2 bases at J, with 12 bases in the middle. The CDR3 reads CSVPAPTYEQYF. The CDR3 DNA reads as TGCAGTGTTCCAGCGCCTACCTACGAGCAGTACTTC.

V usage is TRBV20-1 and J usage is TRBJ1-1, with D perhaps matching TRBD1 (5 bases). CDR1 is DFQATT, CDR2 SNEGSKA, per germline (reference sequence). V lost 3 bases, J lost 4 bases, and 18 bases lay in between. This CDR3 is 15 amino acids long. This CDR3 reads CSASLMRGWGTEAFF. CDR3 in DNA: TGCAGTGCTAGTTTAATGCGGGGGTGGGGCACTGAAGCTTTCTTT.

This chain uses TRBV29-1 with TRBJ2-1; tentative D call: TRBD2 (6 bases). The V end was cut by 6 bases, the J end by 6 bases, with 15 bases between. CDR1 is SQVTM and CDR2 is ANQGSEA in the germline V gene. The CDR3 has 13 amino acids. CDR3 sequence (DNA): TGCAGCGTCGGTTACCGACTAGGCAATGAGCAGTTCTTC. Translating gives CSVGYRLGNEQFF.

J is TRBJ1-6 and V is TRBV6-1, with 12 positions matching TRBD1. Trimming removed 5 bases from V and 6 bases from J; junction bases left unmatched: 5. The V gene's germline CDR1 is MNHNS and CDR2 SASEGT. This CDR3 is 16 amino acids long. The CDR3 DNA reads TGTGCCAGCAGTCCGGGACAGGGGGCAGGTAATTCACCCCTCCACTTT. This encodes CASSPGQGAGNSPLHF.

This clonotype was observed many times. This rearrangement joins TRBV4-1 to TRBJ2-3, with unresolved D. Trimming took 1 base from V and 7 from J, leaving 9 bases between them. The V gene's germline CDR1 is MGHRA and CDR2 YSYEKL. There are 13 residues in the CDR3. The CDR3 loop reads CASSQVLINTQYF. The CDR3 coding sequence is TGCGCCAGCAGCCAAGTTTTAATAAATACGCAGTATTTT.

This rearrangement joins TRBV18 to TRBJ2-3, with 14 bases fitting TRBD2. Germline values: CDR1 KGHSH, CDR2 LQKENI. The CDR3 contains 17 residues. V was clipped by 3 bases and J by 4 bases; unmatched bases: 6. CDR3 loop: CASSPPGTSGGPDTQYF. The CDR3 coding sequence is TGTGCCAGCTCACCCCCCGGGACTAGCGGGGGCCCAGATACGCAGTATTTT.

CDR3 coding DNA: TGCGCCAGCAGCTACCTAGGTCCCAATGAGCAGTTCTTC. Amino acids: CASSYLGPNEQFF. The genes are TRBV5-1 and TRBJ2-1; D is ambiguous. There are 13 residues in the CDR3. Between the trimmed V and J ends, which lost 3 bases and 6 bases, there was a span of 10 bases. Germline V CDR1 and CDR2: SGHRS, YFSETQ.